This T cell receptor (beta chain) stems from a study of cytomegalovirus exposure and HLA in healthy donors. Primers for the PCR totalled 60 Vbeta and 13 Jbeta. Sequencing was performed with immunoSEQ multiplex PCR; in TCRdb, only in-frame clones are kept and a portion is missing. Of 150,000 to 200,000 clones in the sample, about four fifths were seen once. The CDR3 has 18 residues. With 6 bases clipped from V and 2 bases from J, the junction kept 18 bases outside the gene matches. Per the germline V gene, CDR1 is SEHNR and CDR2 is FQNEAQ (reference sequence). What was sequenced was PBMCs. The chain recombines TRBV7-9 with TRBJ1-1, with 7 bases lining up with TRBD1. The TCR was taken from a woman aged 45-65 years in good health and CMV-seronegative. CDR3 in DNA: TGTGCCAGCAGGCCCTACACTCGCCGACAGGGCAACAACACTGAAGCTTTCTTT. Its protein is CASRPYTRRQGNNTEAFF.